This TCR beta chain is from a study of CD8 T cells in Susac syndrome. The CDR3 extends over 12 amino acids. Germline values: CDR1 SGHDT, CDR2 YYEEEE. V lost 3 bases and J lost 4, with 7 bases in between. cDNA came from 0.5 to 1 ug RNA primed by random hexamers. With immunoSEQ multiplex PCR, TCR beta CDR3 was amplified across 54 Vbeta and 13 Jbeta. TCRdb called the immunoSEQ multiplex PCR reads again in MiXCR, with one record for every CDR3 protein. The table has 40,000 to 55,000 distinct CDR3 sequences, 93% seen once; the top ten hold roughly 0.5%. Those who served as multiple sclerosis controls were treatment-naive patients with stable or active relapsing-remitting disease. TEMRA cells were FACS-enriched, unlike CD8+ and CD4+ T cells, which were negatively isolated.

Input material: CD8+ T cells from PBMCs. This receptor was obtained from a human donor with multiple sclerosis. The V call is TRBV5-6, the J call TRBJ1-2; no firm D call. The DNA of the CDR3 is TGTGCCAGCAGCTCCTTGGGCTATGGCTACACCTTC. Its protein product is CASSSLGYGYTF.